Reported below is one TCR beta chain. These data belong to a study of T cell changes during pregnancy in multiple sclerosis. Clones were sequenced by immunoSEQ multiplex PCR, and TCRdb holds only the in-frame ones, with some missing. The sample lists under 85,000 clones; 75% to 95% were seen once. CDR3 length equals 14 residues. V was shortened by 1 base and J by 4 bases, with 10 bases between the two germline ends. The germline CDR1 and CDR2 sequences are LNHDA and SQIVND (reference sequence). This receptor was obtained from a female donor with multiple sclerosis, enrolled in a pregnancy study. This chain uses TRBV19 with TRBJ1-2, with D maybe TRBD1 (5 bases). Source: CD4+ T cells from peripheral blood mononuclear cells, taken in the second trimester of pregnancy. The CDR3 coding sequence is TGTGCCAGTAGTATAGCGGCGGGGACCTATGGCTACACCTTC. Its protein is CASSIAAGTYGYTF.